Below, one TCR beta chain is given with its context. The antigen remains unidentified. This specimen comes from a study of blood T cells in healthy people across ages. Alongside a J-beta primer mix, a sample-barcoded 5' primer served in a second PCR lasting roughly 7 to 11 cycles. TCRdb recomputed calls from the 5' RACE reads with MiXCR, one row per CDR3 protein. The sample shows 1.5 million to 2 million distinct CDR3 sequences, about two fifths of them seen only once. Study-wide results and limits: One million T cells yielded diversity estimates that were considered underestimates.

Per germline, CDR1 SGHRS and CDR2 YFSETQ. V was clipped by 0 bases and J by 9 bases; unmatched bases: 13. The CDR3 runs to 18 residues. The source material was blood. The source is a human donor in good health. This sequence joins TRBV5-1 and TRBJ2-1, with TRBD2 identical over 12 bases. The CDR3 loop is CASSLGLAGGLWSSEQFF. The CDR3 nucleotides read TGCGCCAGCAGCTTGGGTCTAGCGGGGGGGCTCTGGTCCAGTGAGCAGTTCTTC.